This TCR beta chain is from a study of memory B cells and T cells in multiple sclerosis. Sequencing was performed with immunoSEQ multiplex PCR; in TCRdb, only in-frame clones are kept and a portion is missing. The sample contains about 15,000 clones, roughly three quarters of which appear only once. As for this clone: The antigen is not known.

Overall study findings and caveats: Clone-set sizes differed between compartments, so shared clonotype counts needed normalization.

Germline V gene data show CDR1 as GTSNPN and CDR2 as SVGIG (reference sequence). Trimming stripped 4 bases from V and 3 bases from J, with 9 bases between. This CDR3 comprises 12 residues. The receptor's source is a human donor with multiple sclerosis. V gene TRBV30 combines with J gene TRBJ1-1, with a tentative D call TRBD1 (6 bases). The source material was memory (CD45RO+) CD4+ T cells from blood. The CDR3 DNA reads TGTGCCTGGAAGCAGGGGCACACTGAAGCTTTCTTT. Translated: CAWKQGHTEAFF.